This section outlines one TCR beta chain sequence together with its context. Its target is unknown. These data belong to a study of T-cell reconstitution after alpha-beta-depleted transplantation in children. Points from the study as a whole: A year post-transplant, T-cell counts and diversity derived mostly from newly produced T cells. Recipient T cells and thymic progenitors that survived gave rise to the high TCRbeta diversity observed at day 60 in some patients.

A library of TCRbeta sequences, prepared with unique molecular identifiers, was generated. TCRdb re-analysed the PCR reads in MiXCR, keeping a single row per CDR3 protein. The data contain around 600,000 distinct CDR3 sequences, about 23% of them seen just once; the ten biggest clones take up roughly 15%. V dropped 0 bases and J dropped 5 bases, with 17 bases sitting between them. Germline V gene sequence: CDR1 MNHEY, CDR2 SVGEGT. The length of the CDR3 is 16 residues. The source material was PBMCs, mostly from graft donor cells, sampled 360 days after TCRalphabeta/CD19-depleted stem cell transplant. The chain couples TRBV6-2 or TRBV6-3 to TRBJ2-7; the D call may be TRBD1 or TRBD2 (6 bases each). This receptor was obtained from a boy under two years old who had a stem cell transplant for acute myeloid leukemia, so the T cells may come from the graft donor. Written as DNA, the CDR3 is TGTGCCAGCAGTTACTCACCACAGGGAAGGGAGGACGAGCAGTACTTC. This gives the protein CASSYSPQGREDEQYF.